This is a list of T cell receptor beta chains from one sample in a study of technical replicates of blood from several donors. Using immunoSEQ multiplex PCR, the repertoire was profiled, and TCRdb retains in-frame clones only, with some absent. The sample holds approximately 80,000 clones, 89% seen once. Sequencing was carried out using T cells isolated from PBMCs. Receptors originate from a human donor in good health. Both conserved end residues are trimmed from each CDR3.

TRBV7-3 ASKRGGNTDTQY
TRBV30 AWRARTGQNQPQH
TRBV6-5 ASSRQAVTDTQY
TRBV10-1 ASSAYTGTGATDTQY
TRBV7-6 ASSSNSNQPQH
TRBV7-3 ASSPQTRPYNEQF
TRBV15 ATSSDGTSLDTQY
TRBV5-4 ASSFPLEETQY
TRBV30 AWSYPGTGGKAF
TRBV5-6 ASSFWGLSSYNEQF
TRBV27 ASNSAGTSTDTQY
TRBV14 ASSLHDGSLSDVTQY
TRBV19 ASREEGGHYGYT
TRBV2 AMLGQVYNEQF
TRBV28 ASSLSPYPGQGTYEQY
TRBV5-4 ASSPGLGPYEQY
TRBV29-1 SVGRGNEQF
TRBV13 ASSKGQVINEKLF
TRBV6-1 ASSAPGQLPRTQY
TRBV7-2 ASSLGSGAGANVLT
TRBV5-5 ASSPTNPGHEQF
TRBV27 ASKRAAGNTIY
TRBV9 ASSAQRGNTEAF
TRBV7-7 ASSLTVYNEQF
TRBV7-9 ASSPTSGPAYEQY
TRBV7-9 ASSKDSMGQIIYNEQF
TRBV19 ASSIGSSYNEQF
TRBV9 ASSGGPGQGDQPQH
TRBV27 ASSIASGTSYNEQF
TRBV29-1 SVEKFTRNFDTDTQY
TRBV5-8 ASSLRRGSSDTQY
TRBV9 ASSQGSNEQY
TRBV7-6 ASSPRGLLMGTGELF
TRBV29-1 SVNTGSPTTNTEAF
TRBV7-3 ASSLVGTRNEQF
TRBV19 ASTNQGKQY
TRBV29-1 SATGSRNEQF
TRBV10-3 AISEPLAGPDFFYEQF
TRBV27 ASSLTGVPYNEQF
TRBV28 ASSVDRDTEAF
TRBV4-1 ASSRKLRTEPYEQY
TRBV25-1 ASSESVGDSWQAF
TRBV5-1 ASSLEGVSNQPQH
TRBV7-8 ASSLKRGNTEAF
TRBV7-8 ASSLRLASGEQF
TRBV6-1 ASRIYWTGDGYT
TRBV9 ASSTLGTSGRETYNEQF
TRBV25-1 ASSRTSGMYEQF
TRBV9 ASSTHRGQLTDTQY
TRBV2 AFSDRNYEQY
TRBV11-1 ASSLGAGYEQY
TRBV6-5 ASSYSQLNTEAF
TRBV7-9 ASSLTSGTGDEQF
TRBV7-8 ASSAPSDIQY
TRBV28 ASSTKITTGGQQF
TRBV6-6 ASSTSGSYTGELF
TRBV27 ASSSVGTGDTGELF
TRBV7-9 ASSLGLENNEQF